This is a list of T cell receptor beta chains from one sample in a study of cytomegalovirus exposure and HLA in healthy donors. Method: immunoSEQ multiplex PCR; TCRdb's copy keeps in-frame clones and lacks some. The table has about 200,000 clones, less than 90% seen once; the top ten hold around 5.6%. Input material: PBMCs. The origin of the receptors is a woman between 18 and 29 years old in good health and CMV-seronegative. The CDR3 runs from the conserved cysteine through the conserved F or W. Fields, in order: J gene, V gene, D gene, clone size, CDR3 protein, CDR3 DNA. D genes are given only for firm matches. Clone size, where shown, is once, few, many, or a class for clones that have expanded.

>TRBJ2-3|TRBV28|NA|NA
CASSWLGSTDTQYF
TGTGCCAGCAGTTGGCTCGGAAGCACAGATACGCAGTATTTT
>TRBJ2-7|TRBV30|NA|NA
CAWGGTQGRLEQYF
TGTGCCTGGGGGGGGACACAGGGCCGACTCGAGCAGTACTTC
>TRBJ2-7|TRBV9|TRBD2|NA
CASSVEFGRVNEEQYF
TGTGCCAGCAGCGTAGAATTCGGGAGGGTAAATGAAGAGCAGTACTTC
>TRBJ2-1|TRBV5-1|NA|NA
CASSSRARSYNEQFF
TGCGCCAGCAGCTCCAGGGCCCGCTCCTACAATGAGCAGTTCTTC
>TRBJ2-7|TRBV7-6|NA|few
CASSLGTESSYEQYF
TGTGCCAGCAGTTTAGGGACCGAGAGCTCCTACGAGCAGTACTTC
>TRBJ2-7|TRBV27|NA|NA
CASSPSSYYEQYF
TGTGCCAGCAGCCCTAGCTCCTATTACGAGCAGTACTTC
>TRBJ1-2|TRBV19|TRBD1|NA
CASSTRDRGFYGYTF
TGTGCCAGTAGTACCCGGGACAGGGGGTTCTATGGCTACACCTTC
>TRBJ2-5|TRBV6-5|NA|few
CASRSNSETQYF
TGTGCCAGCAGATCAAATAGTGAGACCCAGTACTTC
>TRBJ2-7|TRBV10-3|TRBD1|NA
CATRSGTGLDEQYF
TGTGCCACCAGATCCGGGACAGGGTTAGACGAGCAGTACTTC
>TRBJ2-2|TRBV2|NA|few
CASSPDTGELFF
TGTGCCAGCAGTCCTGACACCGGGGAGCTGTTTTTT
>TRBJ2-3|TRBV6-1|NA|NA
CASRISITDTQYF
TGTGCCAGCAGAATTAGCATCACAGATACGCAGTATTTT
>TRBJ1-2|TRBV7-9|NA|NA
CASSINVNQDGFGYTF
TGTGCCAGCAGCATAAATGTCAACCAGGACGGATTCGGCTACACCTTC
>TRBJ1-1|TRBV30|TRBD1|NA
CACTRDRGPEAFF
TGTGCCTGTACCCGAGACAGGGGGCCTGAGGCTTTCTTT
>TRBJ1-1|TRBV2|TRBD1|NA
CASSWGPGQGESFF
TGTGCCAGCAGCTGGGGGCCGGGACAGGGGGAATCTTTCTTT
>TRBJ1-4|TRBV6-1|TRBD1|NA
CASIPGQVGEKLFF
TGTGCCAGCATCCCCGGACAGGTGGGGGAAAAACTGTTTTTT
>TRBJ2-7|TRBV5-4|TRBD2|NA
CASSLERGGTYEQYF
TGTGCCAGCAGCTTAGAGCGGGGGGGGACCTACGAGCAGTACTTC
>TRBJ1-6|TRBV5-1|NA|few
CASSLAAGSNSPLHF
TGCGCCAGCAGCTTGGCGGCAGGGTCCAATTCACCCCTCCACTTT
>TRBJ1-2|TRBV6-1|NA|NA
CASRKTGNYGYTF
TGTGCCAGCAGGAAAACAGGAAACTATGGCTACACCTTC
>TRBJ2-5|TRBV27|NA|NA
CASRRPGETQYF
TGTGCCAGCAGAAGGCCCGGGGAGACCCAGTACTTC
>TRBJ1-2|TRBV5-4|NA|NA
CASSLESNGYTF
TGTGCCAGCAGCTTGGAGAGCAATGGCTACACCTTC
>TRBJ1-4|TRBV7-2|NA|NA
CASSENRRATNEKLFF
TGTGCCAGCAGCGAAAACCGACGGGCAACTAATGAAAAACTGTTTTTT
>TRBJ2-3|TRBV6-6|NA|NA
CASSYSTQGGDTQYF
TGTGCCAGCAGTTACTCGACGCAGGGTGGGGATACGCAGTATTTT
>TRBJ1-2|TRBV15|TRBD1|NA
CATQDRGHMGYGYTF
TGTGCCACCCAGGACAGGGGGCACATGGGCTATGGCTACACCTTC
>TRBJ2-7|TRBV5-6|TRBD2|once
CASSRASGSVYEQYF
TGTGCCAGCAGCCGGGCTAGCGGGAGTGTCTACGAGCAGTACTTC
>TRBJ2-1|TRBV11-2|TRBD2|NA
CASSSPRGGGSYNEQFF
TGTGCCAGCAGCTCCCCTCGAGGCGGGGGGTCCTACAATGAGCAGTTCTTC
>TRBJ2-1|TRBV7-3|NA|NA
CASSRNPTTYNEQFF
TGTGCCAGCAGTCGCAACCCGACAACCTACAATGAGCAGTTCTTC
>TRBJ1-6|TRBV5-1|NA|few
CASSFGRSSYNSPLHF
TGCGCCAGCAGCTTCGGCAGGAGCTCCTATAATTCACCCCTCCACTTT
>TRBJ2-7|TRBV29-1|NA|NA
CSVGLGSWTGKYEQYF
TGCAGCGTAGGGCTAGGGTCATGGACGGGGAAATACGAGCAGTACTTC
>TRBJ2-3|TRBV5-5|NA|NA
CASSRTGTTDTQYF
TGTGCCAGCAGCCGCACCGGGACCACAGATACGCAGTATTTT